This TCR beta chain is from a study of T cell repertoires in cytomegalovirus infection. Study-level background: HLA-B-restricted CMV epitopes that are well studied were used alongside recently identified HLA-C-restricted ones. Public TCR beta signatures marked donors with CMV infection and the matching HLA. Broader study findings: Individuals carrying CMV plus the relevant HLA were identified by cumulative frequency of public TCR beta families.

As for this clonotype: What it recognizes is unknown.

From the reads, TCRdb called clonotypes with MiXCR, one entry per CDR3 protein. This repertoire shows 750,000 to 900,000 distinct CDR3 sequences, almost 30% found once; its top ten account for roughly 14%. The receptor comes from a human donor in good health (CMV status not recorded). Some clones in this sample may be carry-over from other donors' samples. The source was cultured CD8+ T cells from PBMCs, collected from culture after CMV antigen stimulation.

The chain's CDR3 is CASSDPTGNGQPQHF. In DNA form, the CDR3 reads TGTGCCAGCAGTGACCCGACAGGGAACGGGCAGCCCCAGCATTTT. This rearrangement joins TRBV12-3 or TRBV12-4 to TRBJ1-5, with 7 nucleotides matching TRBD1. The length of the CDR3 is 15 residues. V dropped 5 bases and J dropped 7; count of bases not matched to a gene: 11.